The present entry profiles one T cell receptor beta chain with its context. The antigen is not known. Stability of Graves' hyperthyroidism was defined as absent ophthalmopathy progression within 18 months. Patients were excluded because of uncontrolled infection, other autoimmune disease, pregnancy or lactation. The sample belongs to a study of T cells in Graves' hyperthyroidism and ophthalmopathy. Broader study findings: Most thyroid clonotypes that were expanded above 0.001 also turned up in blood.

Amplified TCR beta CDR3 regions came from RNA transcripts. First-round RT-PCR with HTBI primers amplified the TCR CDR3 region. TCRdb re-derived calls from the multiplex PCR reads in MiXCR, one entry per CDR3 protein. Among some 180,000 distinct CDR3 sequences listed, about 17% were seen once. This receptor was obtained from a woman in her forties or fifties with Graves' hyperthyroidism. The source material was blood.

The CDR3 nucleotides read TGTGCCAGCAGTTACGGCCTAGCGGGGGGGCTGGAGACCCAGTACTTC. Its translation is CASSYGLAGGLETQYF. The rearrangement uses TRBV6-2 or TRBV6-3 and TRBJ2-5; 12 positions agree with TRBD2. V was clipped by 2 bases and J by 5 bases; unmatched bases: 6. Looked up from germline, CDR1 is MNHEY and CDR2 is SVGEGT. The CDR3 is made up of 16 amino acids.